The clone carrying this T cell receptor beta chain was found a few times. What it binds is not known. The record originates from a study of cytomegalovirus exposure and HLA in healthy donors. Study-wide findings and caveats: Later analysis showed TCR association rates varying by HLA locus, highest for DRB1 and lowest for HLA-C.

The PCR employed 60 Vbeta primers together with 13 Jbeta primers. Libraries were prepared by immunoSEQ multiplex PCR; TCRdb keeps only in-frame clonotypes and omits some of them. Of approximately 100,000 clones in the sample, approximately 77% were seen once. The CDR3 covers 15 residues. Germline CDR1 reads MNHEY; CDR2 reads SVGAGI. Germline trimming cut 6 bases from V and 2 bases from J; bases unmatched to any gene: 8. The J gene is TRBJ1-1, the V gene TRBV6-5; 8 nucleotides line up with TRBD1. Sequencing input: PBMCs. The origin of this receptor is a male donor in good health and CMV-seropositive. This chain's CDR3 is CASRPRGPGNTEAFF. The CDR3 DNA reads TGTGCCAGCAGGCCCAGGGGGCCGGGAAACACTGAAGCTTTCTTT.